These 4 T cell receptor beta chains were all obtained from the same sample, sequenced in a study of Graves' ophthalmopathy and Graves' hyperthyroidism. RNA transcripts yielded amplified TCR beta CDR3 regions. First-round RT-PCR employed HTBI primers, with a second-round multiplex PCR after it. TCRdb used MiXCR to reprocess the multiplex PCR reads, holding one entry per CDR3 protein. The sample contains around 1,000,000 distinct CDR3 sequences, about 36% of which appear only once. Sequenced sample: peripheral blood or thyroid tissue (not recorded which). These receptors all stem from an adult man with Graves' hyperthyroidism.

The J gene is TRBJ1-4, the V gene TRBV6-5; possible D gene TRBD1, 5 bases. This CDR3 contains 15 residues. With 7 bases removed from V and 5 bases from J, the gap between germline ends came to 17 bases. Per the germline V gene, CDR1 is MNHEY and CDR2 is SVGAGI. For the CDR3, the DNA is TGTGCCAGCACTACCAGCGACAGAGTAAATGAAAAACTGTTTTTT. Translation gives CASTTSDRVNEKLFF.

This clonotype was detected ten times or more. V is TRBV20-1 and J is TRBJ2-7; perhaps TRBD1 as D (6 bases). Germline CDR1 reads DFQATT; CDR2 reads SNEGSKA (reference sequence). Trimming took off 1 base at V and 3 bases at J, with 13 bases between the two ends. This CDR3 contains 14 residues. The CDR3 nucleotides are TGCAGTGCTAGAGTCTACGGGGACATCTACGAGCAGTACTTC. It yields the protein CSARVYGDIYEQYF.

This clonotype was seen once. The rearrangement links TRBV29-1 to TRBJ2-7; maybe TRBD1 (6 bases). Trimming removed 3 bases at V and 3 bases at J, with 9 bases between. The germline V gene has CDR1 SQVTM and CDR2 ANQGSEA. The CDR3 has 12 amino acids. DNA of the CDR3: TGCAGCGTTGAGGCAGGGGACTACGAGCAGTACTTC. Amino acid sequence: CSVEAGDYEQYF.

The chain couples TRBV28 to TRBJ1-2, with 7 bases matching TRBD1. The CDR3 is 12 amino acids. Germline V CDR1 and CDR2: MDHEN, SYDVKM. Unmatched junction bases numbered 8, after V lost 7 bases and J lost 9 bases. CDR3 DNA sequence: TGTGCCAGCATTAAAAACAGGGGCCGCTACACCTTC. This translates into CASIKNRGRYTF.